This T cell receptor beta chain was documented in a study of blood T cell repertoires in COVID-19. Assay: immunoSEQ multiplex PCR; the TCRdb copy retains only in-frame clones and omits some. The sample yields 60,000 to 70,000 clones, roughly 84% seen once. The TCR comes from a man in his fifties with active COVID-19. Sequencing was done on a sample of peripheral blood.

The CDR3 nucleotides are TGTGCCAGCAGCTACGACAGGGGGCAGGATACGCAGTATTTT. Translation: CASSYDRGQDTQYF. The gene calls are TRBV7-2 and TRBJ2-3; 10 positions agree with TRBD1. The CDR3 covers 14 residues. CDR1 is SGHTA, CDR2 FQGNSA, per germline. The V and J ends lost 4 bases and 6 bases, in that order; junction bases with no gene match: 4.